This TCR beta chain stems from a study of blood T cell repertoires in COVID-19. Study as a whole: Collection of acute and convalescent COVID-19 samples took place in the United States, Italy and Spain. T cells, B-cell-depleted T cells, or PBMCs provided the cDNA or gDNA that served as material.

The CDR3 is made up of 15 amino acids. Germline CDR1 LGHNA, CDR2 YSLEER. V lost 0 bases to trimming and J lost 6 bases; unmatched junction nucleotides: 4. In the original workflow: Cell counts per sample came from amplifying reference gene primers. Profiling relied on immunoSEQ multiplex PCR, and the TCRdb table lists in-frame clones only, not all of them. The DNA gave D and trimming, while V, J and clone size come from that table. The table lists roughly 110,000 clones, around 92% of them singletons, with approximately 4.9% in the top ten. Sequenced sample: peripheral blood. This TCR was sampled from a man aged 35-49 years with active or convalescent COVID-19. The genes are TRBV4-3 and TRBJ2-1; 8 nucleotides line up with TRBD2. The CDR3 sequence is CASSQDRTSFNEQFF. The CDR3 DNA is TGCGCCAGCAGCCAAGATAGGACTAGCTTCAATGAGCAGTTCTTC.